These 30 T cell receptor beta chains were all obtained from the same sample, sequenced in a study of T cell repertoires in cytomegalovirus infection (dated by TCRdb to 2018 to 2020). The sequencing machine was an Illumina HiSeq 1500. TCRdb applied fastp at Q25 and MiXCR to the public reads, then kept only in-frame beta chains. Every CDR3 protein is listed once, alongside the most common genes and DNA of its rows. This sample has roughly 920,000 distinct CDR3 sequences in its table, and roughly 30% of those were observed once. Clones ranked in the top ten supply about 14% of the sample. The treatment or condition label of this sample denotes: in vitro stimulation with specific CMV peptide epitopes to enrich CMV-specific T cells. For these receptors, no antigen is known. The specimen was cultured CD8+ T cells from PBMCs, collected from culture after CMV antigen stimulation. Source of these receptors: a human donor in good health (CMV status not recorded). Some clones in this sample may be carry-over from other donors' samples.

This clonotype showed up just a few times. This chain joins TRBV13 and TRBJ1-2; no reliable D call. Germline V gene data show CDR1 as PRHDT and CDR2 as FYEKMQ (reference sequence). Trimming took 2 bases from V and 1 from J, leaving 14 bases between them. The CDR3 runs to 16 residues. CDR3 protein: CASSLTTEILNYGYTF. Written as DNA, the CDR3 is TGTGCCAGCAGCTTAACCACGGAAATACTTAACTATGGCTACACCTTC.

The chain carries TRBV20-1 and TRBJ2-5; 11 nucleotides line up with TRBD2. The junction had 5 bases not matched to a gene; V was cut back by 6 bases and J by 2 bases. Per germline, CDR1 DFQATT and CDR2 SNEGSKA (reference sequence). The CDR3 length is 14 residues. In DNA form, the CDR3 reads TGCAGTGCCCATAGCGGGGGGGGTCAAGAGACCCAGTACTTC. It specifies CSAHSGGGQETQYF.

There are many counts of this clonotype. The gene calls are TRBV4-1 and TRBJ1-5; the D gene is possibly TRBD1 (6 bases). V was pared by 4 bases and J by 1 base, with 11 bases between. Germline V gives CDR1 MGHRA, CDR2 YSYEKL. The CDR3 spans 15 residues. CDR3 protein: CASSPITGSNQPQHF. As DNA, the CDR3 is TGCGCCAGCAGCCCCATCACAGGGAGCAATCAGCCCCAGCATTTT.

Only a few counts were recorded for this clonotype. The chain carries TRBV5-4 and TRBJ2-1, with no clear D. The V gene's germline CDR1 is SGHNT and CDR2 YYREEE (reference sequence). Trimming took 5 bases from V and 9 from J, leaving 12 bases between them. The CDR3 runs to 12 residues. The CDR3 coding sequence is TGTGCCAGCAGTTTGACGTCCACTGAGCAGTTCTTC. Translated: CASSLTSTEQFF. The whole variable domain, filled in from reference TRBV5-4 and TRBJ2-1, reads ETGVTQSPTHLIKTRGQQVTLRCSSQSGHNTVSWYQQALGQGPQFIFQYYREEENGRGNFPPRFSGLQFPNYSSELNVNALELDDSALYLCASSLTSTEQFFGPGTRLTVL.

This clonotype has more than one count but fewer than ten. The chain has TRBV19 and TRBJ2-6; D is unresolved. Per germline, CDR1 LNHDA and CDR2 SQIVND (reference sequence). Trimming shortened V by 3 bases and J by 5 bases, and 14 bases separated the two germline ends. The CDR3 is 16 amino acids. CDR3 sequence (DNA): TGTGCCAGTAGTATGAGATCCTCTCCGTGGGCCAACGTCCTGACTTTC. Amino acid sequence: CASSMRSSPWANVLTF.

This clonotype was seen a handful of times. CDR3 DNA sequence: TGTGCCAGCAGCTTAGGCCGCAGGTATTCCGATGAGCAGTTCTTC. The encoded protein is CASSLGRRYSDEQFF. The chain is built from TRBV13 and TRBJ2-1; D gene ambiguous. Between the trimmed V and J ends, which lost 0 bases and 8 bases, there was a span of 14 bases. Per germline, CDR1 PRHDT and CDR2 FYEKMQ (reference sequence). The CDR3 is made up of 15 amino acids.

V gene TRBV7-9 combines with J gene TRBJ1-2; 8 nucleotides line up with TRBD1. The CDR3 runs to 17 residues. V shed 6 bases, J shed 0 bases, and the junction held 12 bases outside the gene matches. CDR1 is SEHNR, CDR2 FQNEAQ, per germline (reference sequence). CDR3 in DNA: TGTGCCAGCAGAAATCCGGACAGGGCTTATACTAACTATGGCTACACCTTC. Translated, it gives CASRNPDRAYTNYGYTF.

The rearrangement links TRBV6-5 to TRBJ1-5; the D gene is possibly TRBD1 (5 bases). Germline V gene data show CDR1 as MNHEY and CDR2 as SVGAGI. The CDR3 contains 14 residues. Trimming stripped 7 bases from V and 5 bases from J, with 15 bases between. The CDR3 is CASTGTYPDQPQHF. CDR3 DNA sequence: TGTGCCAGCACCGGGACCTATCCGGATCAGCCCCAGCATTTT.

The genes are TRBV15 and TRBJ2-7, with unresolved D. The V and J ends lost 0 bases and 0 bases respectively, with 6 bases between them. Germline V CDR1 and CDR2: LNHNV, YYDKDF (reference sequence). The CDR3 length is 14 residues. In DNA, the CDR3 is TGTGCCACCAGCAGAGATTGGGGCTCCTACGAGCAGTACTTC. Protein product: CATSRDWGSYEQYF.

This clonotype occurred a few times. This sequence joins TRBV7-8 and TRBJ2-5; 9 nucleotides match TRBD1. The CDR3 is 16 residues long. Germline loops: CDR1 SGHVS, CDR2 FQNEAQ. V trimming: 4 bases; J trimming: 2 bases; junction bases outside the gene matches: 8. For the CDR3, the DNA is TGTGCCAGCAGCTCGACCGGGACAGGGTGGCAAGAGACCCAGTACTTC. As protein: CASSSTGTGWQETQYF.

This clonotype was detected a few times. A single base separates this from a much larger clone, so it may be a read error. V is TRBV7-9 and J is TRBJ2-3; 9 bases are a match to TRBD2. The CDR3 consists of 15 residues. The germline CDR1 and CDR2 sequences are SEHNR and FQNEAQ (reference sequence). V gave up 3 bases and J gave up 1 base; unmatched junction bases: 2. The CDR3 is CASSFKRGGTDTQYF. The CDR3 DNA reads TGTGCCAGCAGCTTCAAGCGGGGGGGCACAGATACGCAGTATTTT.

Worth noting for this clonotype: A much larger clone lies one base from this, so it may be a read error. The gene calls are TRBV6-5 and TRBJ2-1; 7 bases fit TRBD2. CDR1 MNHEY and CDR2 SVGAGI come from the germline V gene. CDR3 length: 17 amino acids. J gave up 7 bases and V 6 bases, and 18 bases lay outside the gene matches. CDR3 region: CASSSPYGRLAGNEQFF. The DNA of the CDR3 is TGTGCCAGCAGCTCACCTTACGGGAGGCTGGCTGGGAATGAGCAGTTCTTC.

J is TRBJ2-3 and V is TRBV4-2; D possibly corresponds to TRBD1 (6 bases). From germline, CDR1 is LGHNA and CDR2 YNFKEQ. The CDR3 runs 15 residues. V was pared by 0 bases and J by 2 bases, with 9 bases between. As DNA, the CDR3 is TGTGCCAGCAGCCAAGACAGGGACAACACAGATACGCAGTATTTT. Its protein is CASSQDRDNTDTQYF.

This clonotype was counted once. The V gene is TRBV2, the J gene TRBJ2-7, with 7 nucleotides matching TRBD1. Germline-derived CDR1 and CDR2 are SNHLY and FYNNEI. V lost 7 bases to trimming and J lost 5 bases; unmatched junction nucleotides: 8. The CDR3 covers 13 residues. This chain's CDR3 is CASNGQDFHEQYV. CDR3 DNA sequence: TGTGCCAGCAACGGACAGGATTTCCACGAGCAGTACGTC.

The chain recombines TRBV4-2 with TRBJ1-5, with no clear D. This CDR3 is 15 amino acids long. CDR1 and CDR2 from the germline V gene are LGHNA and YNFKEQ. The V end was cut by 0 bases, the J end by 0 bases, with 6 bases between. DNA of the CDR3: TGTGCCAGCAGCCAAGAGGCGAATAGCAATCAGCCCCAGCATTTT. Its protein product is CASSQEANSNQPQHF.

This clonotype was counted a few times. V gene TRBV7-8 combines with J gene TRBJ2-7; unclear D gene. Trimming took 4 bases from V and 5 from J, leaving 12 bases between them. Germline values: CDR1 SGHVS, CDR2 FQNEAQ. The CDR3 has 13 residues. CDR3: CASSSRDGNEQYF. The CDR3 nucleotides are TGTGCCAGCAGCTCCCGTGATGGGAACGAGCAGTACTTC.

This clonotype has more than one count but fewer than ten. This chain links TRBV2 with TRBJ1-2; the match to TRBD1 covers 7 bases. CDR1 SNHLY and CDR2 FYNNEI come from the germline V gene. V was clipped by 7 bases and J by 2 bases; unmatched bases: 4. The CDR3 loop spans 13 amino acids. CDR3 residues: CASTLQGNYGYTF. CDR3 sequence (DNA): TGTGCCAGCACCCTACAGGGGAACTATGGCTACACCTTC.

The chain joins TRBV28 to TRBJ1-2; 12 bases line up with TRBD1. The CDR3 covers 17 residues. V lost 4 bases and J lost 12; bases outside the gene matches: 18. Germline V lookup: CDR1 MDHEN, CDR2 SYDVKM. CDR3 sequence: CASSSILQSPGTGGNTF. DNA of the CDR3: TGTGCCAGCAGTTCAATCCTACAAAGCCCCGGGACAGGGGGCAACACCTTC.

The chain links TRBV28 to TRBJ2-1; 7 nucleotides line up with TRBD1. The CDR3 length is 17 residues. Germline CDR1 and CDR2: MDHEN and SYDVKM. The CDR3 loop reads CVTWGSISYRGEDEQFF. The CDR3 region has the DNA TGTGTCACCTGGGGGTCCATATCGTACAGGGGCGAGGATGAGCAGTTCTTC.

This clonotype showed up just a few times. This chain connects TRBV6-5 to TRBJ2-7; no reliable D call. The length of the CDR3 is 15 residues. The germline V and J ends were trimmed by 0 bases and 0 bases, with 9 bases remaining between them. CDR1 and CDR2 from the germline V gene are MNHEY and SVGAGI. This chain's CDR3 is CASSYSAEPSYEQYF. The CDR3 bases are TGTGCCAGCAGTTACTCGGCGGAACCCTCCTACGAGCAGTACTTC.

The rearrangement links TRBV28 to TRBJ2-5, with 8 bases aligning to TRBD2. Germline V lookup: CDR1 MDHEN, CDR2 SYDVKM. The CDR3 is 15 amino acids. With 7 bases clipped from V and 5 bases from J, the junction kept 12 bases outside the gene matches. CDR3 bases: TGTGCCAGCATATATCTTGGCGGGGGGAGCGAGACCCAGTACTTC. It yields the protein CASIYLGGGSETQYF.

This clonotype has just a few counts. The chain's CDR3 is CASSSRGTDNYGYTF. In DNA, the CDR3 is TGTGCCAGCAGCTCTAGAGGGACAGACAACTATGGCTACACCTTC. V gene TRBV7-8 combines with J gene TRBJ1-2, with 7 positions matching TRBD1. Germline CDR1 SGHVS, CDR2 FQNEAQ. This CDR3 is 15 amino acids long. Trimming at V came to 4 bases and at J to 2 bases, leaving 7 bases not matched to a gene. The full variable domain, in which reference TRBV7-8 and TRBJ1-2 provide the parts outside the CDR3, is GAGVSQSPRYKVAKRGQDVALRCDPISGHVSLFWYQQALGQGPEFLTYFQNEAQLDKSGLPSDRFFAERPEGSVSTLKIQRTQQEDSAVYLCASSSRGTDNYGYTFGSGTRLTVV.

The rearrangement links TRBV19 to TRBJ1-1, with a weak D call TRBD1 (5 bases). Germline CDR1 and CDR2: LNHDA and SQIVND (reference sequence). The CDR3 covers 13 residues. V lost 3 bases to trimming and J lost 5 bases, with 10 bases between them. The CDR3 region has the DNA TGTGCCAGTAGTATGGGACTCCCAACTGAAGCTTTCTTT. This encodes CASSMGLPTEAFF.

The V and J genes are TRBV12-5 and TRBJ1-2; D possibly corresponds to TRBD1 (6 bases). Germline CDR1 and CDR2: LGHNT and FRNRAP. This CDR3 region has 13 residues. The V gene lost 6 bases and the J gene lost 2 bases, with 10 bases spanning the gap. This CDR3 is CASGDSINYGYTF. Written as DNA, the CDR3 is TGTGCTAGTGGGGACAGTATAAACTATGGCTACACCTTC.

On this clonotype itself: Its ends do not fully match the called genes, so a read error is possible. The CDR3 coding sequence is TGTGCCAGCAGCTTCGAGAACTCTGAAGCTTTCTTT. This sequence encodes CASSFENSEAFF. V gene TRBV7-9 combines with J gene TRBJ1-1; no clear D gene. This CDR3 has 12 amino acids. The germline V gene encodes CDR1 SEHNR and CDR2 FQNEAQ (reference sequence).

Worth noting for this clonotype: A much larger clone lies one base from this, so it may be a read error. V is TRBV20-1 and J is TRBJ2-4; D possibly corresponds to TRBD2 (6 bases). CDR1 is DFQATT and CDR2 is SNEGSKA in the germline V gene (reference sequence). V lost 6 bases, J lost 2 bases, and 17 bases lay in between. The CDR3 loop spans 15 amino acids. The CDR3 DNA follows: TGCAGTGCGAGCCAGATAGGACTAACCAAAAACATTCAGTACTTC. Translation: CSASQIGLTKNIQYF.

This clonotype has ten or more counts. The chain carries TRBV7-8 and TRBJ1-2; 10 bases match TRBD1. Per germline, CDR1 SGHVS and CDR2 FQNEAQ. The CDR3 length is 15 residues. J gave up 8 bases and V 5 bases, and 11 bases lay outside the gene matches. The CDR3 bases are TGTGCCAGCAGCGCCTTGGACAGGGGGGGTTCGGGCTACACCTTC. It translates to CASSALDRGGSGYTF. The complete variable domain, with remaining parts taken from reference TRBV7-8 and TRBJ1-2, reads GAGVSQSPRYKVAKRGQDVALRCDPISGHVSLFWYQQALGQGPEFLTYFQNEAQLDKSGLPSDRFFAERPEGSVSTLKIQRTQQEDSAVYLCASSALDRGGSGYTFGSGTRLTVV.

There are many counts of this clonotype. The V call is TRBV7-8, the J call TRBJ2-1, with a possible D match to TRBD1 (5 bases). CDR1 SGHVS and CDR2 FQNEAQ come from the germline V gene. CDR3 length: 13 residues. The V gene lost 5 bases and the J gene lost 7 bases, with 12 bases spanning the gap. CDR3 protein: CASSPKTANEQFF. CDR3 in DNA: TGTGCCAGCAGCCCCAAGACAGCAAATGAGCAGTTCTTC.

This clonotype was counted a few times. This chain connects TRBV7-9 to TRBJ1-1; 7 bases align to TRBD1. The CDR3 loop spans 15 amino acids. V shed 1 base and J 6 bases; nucleotides not matched to a gene: 8. Germline loops: CDR1 SEHNR, CDR2 FQNEAQ (reference sequence). CDR3 region: CASSLVGGQLAEAFF. DNA for the CDR3: TGTGCCAGCAGCTTAGTTGGGGGACAGCTGGCTGAAGCTTTCTTT.

This clonotype was seen at least ten times. This rearrangement joins TRBV19 to TRBJ1-1; D is undetermined. The V and J ends lost 9 bases and 0 bases respectively, with 11 bases between them. The CDR3 is made up of 13 amino acids. The V gene's germline CDR1 is LNHDA and CDR2 SQIVND (reference sequence). In DNA, the CDR3 is TGTGCCAGCAGCTCCAGTATGAACACTGAAGCTTTCTTT. Residues: CASSSSMNTEAFF.